This T cell receptor beta chain was sequenced during a study of T cell responses to AZD1222 COVID-19 vaccine. The V gene end was trimmed by 6 bases and the J gene end by 8 bases; junction bases not matched to a gene: 5. The germline V gene encodes CDR1 SNHLY and CDR2 FYNNEI. This CDR3 contains 15 residues. TCRdb keeps only in-frame clones here, not all; method: immunoSEQ multiplex PCR. The sample lists some 190,000 clones; about nine tenths were seen once. This clone was detected only once. The TCR originated in an adult who received the AZD1222 COVID-19 vaccine. Sequenced here: peripheral blood, sampled 28 days after the second AZD1222 dose. V is TRBV2 and J is TRBJ2-1, with 15 bases matching TRBD2. The CDR3 protein is CASSLGLAGGDEQFF. The CDR3 bases are TGTGCCAGCAGCCTGGGACTAGCGGGAGGTGATGAGCAGTTCTTC.